The T cell receptor beta chain under discussion was sequenced for a study of CD8 T cells in ankylosing spondylitis. Study conclusions and caveats: In synovial fluid and blood from reactive arthritis, some motif variants were previously reported. The authors reported significant enrichment of disease-linked clones in matched ankylosing spondylitis synovial fluid. A TCR beta motif made of several highly homologous variants seemed typical of ankylosing spondylitis blood.

Germline values: CDR1 MDHEN, CDR2 SYDVKM. The CDR3 covers 12 residues. Trimming took 6 bases from V and 7 from J; bases not matched to a gene: 4. With regard to this clonotype: Its antigen is not known.

Quantitative 5'-RACE was performed with molecular barcodes, and it yielded the TCR beta libraries. TCRdb called the 5' RACE reads again in MiXCR, with one record for every CDR3 protein. The sample contains around 430,000 distinct CDR3 sequences, 15% to 20% of which appear only once. This TCR was sampled from a male donor with ankylosing spondylitis. Sequencing was done on a sample of blood, either unsorted or a sorted T cell fraction (not recorded which). The genes are TRBV28 and TRBJ1-1, with 8 nucleotides matching TRBD1. CDR3 DNA sequence: TGTGCCAGCAGATCGACAGGGGATGAAGCTTTCTTT. Translation gives CASRSTGDEAFF.